Shown below are 22 T cell receptor beta chains from a single sample sequenced in a study of T cells after yellow fever vaccination. From the 5' RACE reads, TCRdb called clonotypes with MiXCR, one entry per CDR3 protein. The table shows 60,000 to 75,000 distinct CDR3 sequences, with more than 6.5% occurring only once. This specimen consisted of CD8+ T cells sorted from PBMCs, obtained approximately 40 days after the first yellow fever vaccination. These receptors all come from a man between 18 and 35 years old who received the YFV17D yellow fever vaccine.

Many counts were recorded for this clonotype. This rearrangement joins TRBV11-2 to TRBJ2-5; 12 bases are a match to TRBD1. The CDR3 length is 16 residues. V gave up 5 bases and J gave up 4 bases; unmatched junction bases: 8. Germline loops: CDR1 SGHAT, CDR2 FQNNGV. In DNA, the CDR3 is TGTGCCAGCAGCATACACGGGACAGGGGGCGCAGAGACCCAGTACTTC. Protein: CASSIHGTGGAETQYF.

This clonotype occurred a few times. The chain is built from TRBV12-3 or TRBV12-4 and TRBJ2-1; tentatively, D is TRBD1 (6 bases). V was clipped by 3 bases and J by 1 base, with 19 bases between them. CDR3 length: 18 amino acids. CDR3 sequence reads: CASSLWDAGGDSYNEQFF. CDR3 DNA sequence: TGTGCCAGCAGTTTGTGGGATGCTGGGGGCGATTCCTACAATGAGCAGTTCTTC.

This clonotype was seen repeatedly, ten times or more. This chain uses TRBV27 with TRBJ2-5; 11 bases are shared with TRBD2. The germline V gene encodes CDR1 MNHEY and CDR2 SMNVEV (reference sequence). V lost 3 bases and J lost 2; bases outside the gene matches: 2. The length of the CDR3 is 15 residues. In DNA, the CDR3 is TGTGCCAGCAGTTTGGCTAGCGGGGGGCAAGAGACCCAGTACTTC. Its translation: CASSLASGGQETQYF.

This clonotype was observed a few times. The chain joins TRBV20-1 to TRBJ2-7; either TRBD1 or TRBD2 may fit D (6 bases each). Germline loops: CDR1 DFQATT, CDR2 SNEGSKA (reference sequence). Trimming removed 3 bases from V and 5 bases from J, with 26 bases in between. The CDR3 contains 17 residues. The CDR3 sequence: CSASPTLEGGSLDEQYV. The CDR3 DNA reads TGCAGTGCTAGCCCAACCCTGGAGGGGGGCAGTCTTGACGAGCAGTACGTC.

The chain links TRBV6-1 to TRBJ1-5; possibly TRBD1 for D (6 bases). There are 15 residues in the CDR3. Germline V lookup: CDR1 MNHNS, CDR2 SASEGT. V was pared by 6 bases and J by 3 bases, with 15 bases between. The CDR3 loop reads CASSSPGHFNQPQHF. The CDR3 nucleotides read TGTGCCAGCAGCTCACCGGGACACTTCAATCAGCCCCAGCATTTT.

This clonotype came up many times. The gene calls are TRBV12-3 or TRBV12-4 and TRBJ1-5, with 8 bases that match TRBD1. The CDR3 extends over 17 amino acids. V gave up 6 bases and J gave up 7 bases; unmatched junction bases: 17. The CDR3 DNA reads TGTGCCAGCAGCCTCGGAGGACAGGGTCTTTTTGGGCAGCCCCAGCATTTT. This codes for CASSLGGQGLFGQPQHF.

V gene TRBV7-6 combines with J gene TRBJ1-3; D gene uncertain. V was cut by 1 base and J by 0 bases, with 7 bases left in between. Germline CDR1 and CDR2: SGHVS and FNYEAQ. The CDR3 runs 15 residues. CDR3 loop: CASSLGSRSGNTIYF. CDR3 sequence (DNA): TGTGCCAGCAGCTTAGGATCCCGCTCTGGAAACACCATATATTTT. Based on the CDR3 plus reference TRBV7-6 and TRBJ1-3, the full variable domain is GAGVSQSPRYKVTKRGQDVALRCDPISGHVSLYWYRQALGQGPEFLTYFNYEAQQDKSGLPNDRFSAERPEGSISTLTIQRTEQRDSAMYRCASSLGSRSGNTIYFGEGSWLTVV.

Ten or more counts support this clonotype. The chain couples TRBV11-2 to TRBJ2-3; the D gene is possibly TRBD1 (5 bases). The CDR3 sequence is 16 residues long. Trimming pared 0 bases from V and 1 base from J, leaving 11 bases between. Germline V gives CDR1 SGHAT, CDR2 FQNNGV. The CDR3 reads CASSLESTGRTDTQYF. Written as DNA, the CDR3 is TGTGCCAGCAGCTTAGAGAGCACAGGACGCACAGATACGCAGTATTTT.

This clonotype occurred a few times. The V call is TRBV29-1, the J call TRBJ1-1; D is uncertain. Trimming took off 3 bases at V and 9 bases at J, with 11 bases between the two ends. The germline gives CDR1 SQVTM, CDR2 ANQGSEA. CDR3 size: 11 residues. CDR3 bases: TGCAGCGTTGAGCGGGGTCTGCAAGCTTTCTTT. It specifies CSVERGLQAFF. The variable domain in full, completed from reference TRBV29-1 and TRBJ1-1, reads SAVISQKPSRDICQRGTSLTIQCQVDSQVTMMFWYRQQPGQSLTLIATANQGSEATYESGFVIDKFPISRPNLTFSTLTVSNMSPEDSSIYLCSVERGLQAFFGQGTRLTVV.

This clonotype appeared many times. The rearrangement links TRBV6-2 or TRBV6-3 to TRBJ2-5; 13 positions agree with TRBD2. V dropped 6 bases and J dropped 5; count of bases not matched to a gene: 3. Germline V gene data show CDR1 as MNHEY and CDR2 as SVGEGT. CDR3 size: 14 residues. CDR3 residues: CASRGLAGSETQYF. CDR3 in DNA: TGTGCCAGCAGGGGACTAGCGGGGTCGGAGACCCAGTACTTC.

This clonotype showed up many times. This rearrangement joins TRBV12-3 or TRBV12-4 to TRBJ1-6, with 7 bases fitting TRBD1. This CDR3 region has 13 residues. V was clipped by 5 bases and J by 7 bases; unmatched bases: 2. CDR3 bases: TGTGCCAGCAGTACCAGGGGGAATTCACCCCTCCACTTT. As protein: CASSTRGNSPLHF.

Here the CDR3 reads CASSLEGQGGGYTF. The CDR3 DNA follows: TGCGCCAGCAGCTTGGAAGGACAGGGCGGAGGCTACACCTTC. The chain employs TRBV5-1 and TRBJ1-2, with 8 bases that match TRBD1. CDR1 is SGHRS, CDR2 YFSETQ, per germline. The ends lost 0 bases at V and 8 bases at J; junction bases unmatched: 6. This CDR3 is 14 amino acids long.

This clonotype was counted at least ten times. The chain is built from TRBV3-1 and TRBJ2-7; 12 bases fit TRBD2. The CDR3 is made up of 17 amino acids. V lost 1 base and J lost 4; bases outside the gene matches: 8. Germline V CDR1 and CDR2: LGHDT, YNNKEL (reference sequence). CDR3 loop: CASSQVTLAGGKYEQYF. For the CDR3, the DNA is TGTGCCAGCAGCCAAGTCACACTAGCGGGGGGAAAGTACGAGCAGTACTTC.

In this sample, this clonotype turned up a few times. The chain carries TRBV7-6 and TRBJ2-1, with TRBD1 matching 10 bases. CDR3 length: 15 amino acids. J was trimmed by 8 bases and V by 5 bases; bases with no gene match: 9. Germline-derived CDR1 and CDR2 are SGHVS and FNYEAQ. In DNA form, the CDR3 reads TGTGCCAGCAGCAAAGGACAGGGGGGTGTCTATGAGCAGTTCTTC. This codes for CASSKGQGGVYEQFF. Using reference TRBV7-6 and TRBJ2-1 for the parts outside the CDR3, the full variable domain is GAGVSQSPRYKVTKRGQDVALRCDPISGHVSLYWYRQALGQGPEFLTYFNYEAQQDKSGLPNDRFSAERPEGSISTLTIQRTEQRDSAMYRCASSKGQGGVYEQFFGPGTRLTVL.

This clonotype occurred many times. The rearrangement uses TRBV6-2 or TRBV6-3 and TRBJ1-1; the D is unclear. The CDR3 consists of 12 residues. V shed 0 bases and J shed 2 bases, with 1 base lying between them. CDR1 is MNHEY, CDR2 SVGEGT, per germline. The CDR3 loop reads CASSYSNTEAFF. DNA of the CDR3: TGTGCCAGCAGTTACTCCAACACTGAAGCTTTCTTT.

This clonotype was detected a few times. The chain recombines TRBV10-2 with TRBJ1-5; D is ambiguous. The CDR3 spans 13 residues. V lost 6 bases and J 5 bases, leaving 11 bases between the germline ends. The germline V gene has CDR1 WSHSY and CDR2 SAAADI. CDR3 sequence reads: CASSPERDQPQHF. The CDR3 nucleotides are TGCGCCAGCAGCCCCGAGAGGGATCAGCCCCAGCATTTT.

This clonotype was found many times. The chain joins TRBV10-2 to TRBJ2-3; maybe TRBD2 (5 bases). V lost 5 bases and J 4 bases, leaving 13 bases between the germline ends. The CDR3 is made up of 14 amino acids. Germline CDR1 reads WSHSY; CDR2 reads SAAADI. The CDR3 loop is CASSTRAMADTQYF. CDR3 sequence (DNA): TGCGCCAGCAGTACGAGGGCAATGGCAGATACGCAGTATTTT.

In this sample, this clonotype turned up many times. The rearrangement uses TRBV5-1 and TRBJ2-1; the D is unclear. The CDR3 is 14 residues long. V lost 0 bases to trimming and J lost 6 bases, with 10 bases between them. Per germline, CDR1 SGHRS and CDR2 YFSETQ. DNA of the CDR3: TGCGCCAGCAGCTTGGTAGGGTCGAGCAATGAGCAGTTCTTC. Amino acids: CASSLVGSSNEQFF.

Comment on this clonotype: A much larger clone sits a single nucleotide away, making a read error possible. V is TRBV10-3 and J is TRBJ2-3, with D perhaps matching TRBD2 (6 bases). Germline CDR1 and CDR2: ENHRY and SYGVKD. CDR3 size: 14 residues. Trimming cost V 2 bases and J 2 bases, with 8 bases left between them. CDR3 loop: CAISEERVTDTQYF. CDR3 DNA: TGTGCCATCAGTGAGGAGCGGGTCACAGATACGCAGTATTTT.

About this clonotype: With a much larger clone just one base away, this may be a read error. This sequence joins TRBV9 and TRBJ2-3, with no clear D. The CDR3 is 13 residues long. V gave up 6 bases and J gave up 5 bases, with 13 bases separating them. The germline gives CDR1 SGDLS, CDR2 YYNGEE. In nucleotides, the CDR3 is TGTGCCAGCAACCCATGGGGTGGAGATACGCAGTATTTT. It translates to CASNPWGGDTQYF.

This clonotype was observed many times. The chain carries TRBV29-1 and TRBJ2-1; 8 bases map to TRBD1. The germline V gene has CDR1 SQVTM and CDR2 ANQGSEA. Trimming took 0 bases from V and 9 from J; bases not matched to a gene: 19. This CDR3 has 18 residues. The CDR3 reads CSVEDVEGGQGRSGEQFF. The CDR3 DNA reads TGCAGCGTTGAAGATGTAGAAGGCGGACAGGGAAGAAGTGGTGAGCAGTTCTTC.

There are a few counts of this clonotype. This rearrangement joins TRBV4-3 to TRBJ2-7, with D perhaps TRBD2 (6 bases). V was pared by 4 bases and J by 2 bases, with 15 bases between. Germline V lookup: CDR1 LGHNA, CDR2 YSLEER. The CDR3 is 15 amino acids. For the CDR3, the DNA is TGCGCCAGCAGCCCAGACCGGGGGTTTACCTACGAGCAGTACTTC. Protein sequence: CASSPDRGFTYEQYF.